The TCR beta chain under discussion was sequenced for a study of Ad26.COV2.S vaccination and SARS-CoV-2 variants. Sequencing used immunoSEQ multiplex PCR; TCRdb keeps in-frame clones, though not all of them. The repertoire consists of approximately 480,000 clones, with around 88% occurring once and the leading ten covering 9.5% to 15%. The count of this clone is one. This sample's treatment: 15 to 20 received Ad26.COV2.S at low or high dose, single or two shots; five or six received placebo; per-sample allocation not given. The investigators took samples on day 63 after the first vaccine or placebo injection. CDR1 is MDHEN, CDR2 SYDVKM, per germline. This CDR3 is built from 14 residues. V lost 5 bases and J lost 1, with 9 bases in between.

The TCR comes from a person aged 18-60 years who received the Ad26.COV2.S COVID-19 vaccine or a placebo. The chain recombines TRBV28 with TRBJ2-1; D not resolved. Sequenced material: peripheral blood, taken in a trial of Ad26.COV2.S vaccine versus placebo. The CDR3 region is CASSPFSSYNEQFF. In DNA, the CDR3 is TGTGCCAGCAGTCCATTTAGTTCCTACAATGAGCAGTTCTTC.